This T cell receptor beta chain was obtained from a study of cytomegalovirus exposure and HLA in healthy donors. Study-wide points: Data from an earlier analysis indicated that most TCR beta V segments were productive either about 87% or about 30% of the time. For cytomegalovirus status, the classifier reportedly gave diagnoses with high specificity and sensitivity.

The sample holds a few counts of this clone. The antigen is undetermined. The germline V gene has CDR1 SEHNR and CDR2 FQNEAQ (reference sequence). The CDR3 sequence is 15 residues long. Trimming removed 5 bases from V and 4 bases from J; junction bases left unmatched: 7. It was with 60 Vbeta and 13 Jbeta primers that the PCR ran. Libraries were prepared by immunoSEQ multiplex PCR; TCRdb keeps only in-frame clonotypes and omits some of them. Of 150,000 or so clones listed, over 60% are singletons. The sample taken for sequencing was PBMCs. V usage is TRBV7-9 and J usage is TRBJ2-5, with 10 bases that match TRBD2. This TCR came from a girl aged 5-17 years in good health and CMV-seronegative. CDR3 DNA sequence: TGTGCCAGCAGCCGCCCGACTAGCGGGCTAGAGACCCAGTACTTC. This codes for CASSRPTSGLETQYF.